Each of the 15 T cell receptor beta chains below was sequenced from the same sample in a study of cytotoxic CD8 clonotypes in ibrutinib-treated CLL. The method was immunoSEQ multiplex PCR; TCRdb's version includes in-frame clones alone and lacks a portion of them. The sample has about 200,000 clones, 65% to 80% seen once. The sample here was PBMCs, taken after 12 months of ibrutinib treatment. Every receptor here comes from a human donor with chronic lymphocytic leukemia.

In the case of this clone: Other DNA sequences of this sample code for an identical CDR3. The chain has TRBV30 and TRBJ1-1; unclear D gene. Trimming left V 0 bases short and J 0 bases short, with 5 bases between. The germline V gene has CDR1 GTSNPN and CDR2 SVGIG (reference sequence). CDR3 size: 13 residues. CDR3 amino acids: CAWSVLVNTEAFF. The CDR3 bases are TGTGCCTGGAGTGTACTGGTGAACACTGAAGCTTTCTTT.

This clone has only one observation. This chain uses TRBV9 with TRBJ2-7; D is perhaps TRBD2 (7 bases). Per the germline V gene, CDR1 is SGDLS and CDR2 is YYNGEE. The CDR3 length is 16 residues. The germline V and J ends were trimmed by 6 bases and 2 bases, with 21 bases remaining between them. The CDR3 spells CASTPGGSVGTYEQYF. Written as DNA, the CDR3 is TGTGCCAGCACCCCGGGGGGCAGCGTTGGAACCTACGAGCAGTACTTC.

The chain combines TRBV4-3 with TRBJ2-1; D might be TRBD1 (5 bases). Per the germline V gene, CDR1 is LGHNA and CDR2 is YSLEER. Trimming stripped 5 bases from V and 1 base from J, with 12 bases between. CDR3 size: 15 residues. The CDR3 loop reads CASSTRVGSYNEQFF. The CDR3 DNA is TGCGCCAGCAGCACCAGGGTGGGGTCCTACAATGAGCAGTTCTTC.

This clone was counted many times. The chain employs TRBV7-3 and TRBJ1-4; D gene unclear. Germline loops: CDR1 SGHTA, CDR2 FQGTGA. The CDR3 is 13 amino acids. The V gene lost 0 bases and the J gene lost 8 bases, with 7 bases spanning the gap. The DNA for the CDR3 is TGTGCCAGCAGCTTAACTGGTGGGGAAAAACTGTTTTTT. This encodes CASSLTGGEKLFF. Together with reference TRBV7-3 and TRBJ1-4, the CDR3 gives the full variable domain: GAGVSQTPSNKVTEKGKYVELRCDPISGHTALYWYRQSLGQGPEFLIYFQGTGAADDSGLPNDRFFAVRPEGSVSTLKIQRTERGDSAVYLCASSLTGGEKLFFGSGTQLSVL.

The J gene is TRBJ2-5, the V gene TRBV19, with 8 bases identical to TRBD1. J gave up 6 bases and V 1 base, and 10 bases lay outside the gene matches. This CDR3 is built from 16 residues. From germline, CDR1 is LNHDA and CDR2 SQIVND (reference sequence). CDR3 nucleotide sequence: TGTGCCAGTAGTATAGCCCCGACAGGGGCCGAAAAGACCCAGTACTTC. Translated: CASSIAPTGAEKTQYF.

The CDR3 DNA reads as TGCAGCGTCGTAACAGGGAGCACTGAAGCTTTCTTT. Its protein product is CSVVTGSTEAFF. The rearrangement links TRBV29-1 to TRBJ1-1; perhaps TRBD1 as D (6 bases). Trimming removed 6 bases at V and 4 bases at J, with 12 bases between. The germline V gene has CDR1 SQVTM and CDR2 ANQGSEA. The CDR3 sequence is 12 residues long.

A single count supports this clone. This chain joins TRBV7-3 and TRBJ2-7; 9 nucleotides match TRBD1. The length of the CDR3 is 14 residues. CDR1 is SGHTA, CDR2 FQGTGA, per germline. J lost 6 bases, V lost 3 bases, and 6 bases had no gene match. The DNA for the CDR3 is TGTGCCAGCAGCTTGGGGACAGGGCGACTCGAGCAGTACTTC. This gives the protein CASSLGTGRLEQYF.

This clone was seen a handful of times. The chain links TRBV30 to TRBJ1-2, with D perhaps matching TRBD1 (6 bases). V was shortened by 1 base and J by 2 bases, with 14 bases between the two germline ends. The CDR3 has 15 amino acids. Germline V gene sequence: CDR1 GTSNPN, CDR2 SVGIG (reference sequence). CDR3 sequence reads: CAWSGPGGQNYGYTF. CDR3 DNA: TGTGCCTGGAGTGGTCCCGGGGGGCAAAACTATGGCTACACCTTC.

This clone was detected only a few times. This sequence joins TRBV30 and TRBJ1-5, with a tentative D call TRBD1 (6 bases). V was cut by 0 bases and J by 8 bases, with 17 bases left in between. Germline CDR1 and CDR2: GTSNPN and SVGIG (reference sequence). The CDR3 spans 15 residues. The DNA for the CDR3 is TGTGCCTGGAGTGTCCGGTTAGGGGGAGGAAAGCCCCAGCATTTT. It encodes CAWSVRLGGGKPQHF.

There are many counts of this clone. This sample also contains other DNA sequences that code for the same CDR3. The chain uses TRBV11-2 and TRBJ2-5, with D possibly TRBD1 on 5 matching bases. Between the trimmed V and J ends, which lost 5 bases and 5 bases, there was a span of 12 bases. The CDR3 is 13 residues long. Germline V gives CDR1 SGHAT, CDR2 FQNNGV. CDR3 amino acids: CASSRDRGETQYF. The CDR3 DNA reads TGTGCCAGCAGCAGAGACAGAGGCGAGACCCAGTACTTC.

This chain joins TRBV27 and TRBJ2-2, with no clear D. The CDR3 runs 22 residues. CDR1 and CDR2 (germline): MNHEY, SMNVEV (reference sequence). Trimming shortened V by 2 bases and J by 0 bases, and 28 bases separated the two germline ends. CDR3 in amino acids: CASSLHVSSPVIALPNTGELFF. The CDR3 DNA reads TGTGCCAGCAGTTTACACGTGTCTTCCCCTGTTATAGCCCTCCCGAACACCGGGGAGCTGTTTTTT.

This clone was detected only a few times. This chain connects TRBV5-4 to TRBJ1-2; D is undetermined. Germline V gene data show CDR1 as SGHNT and CDR2 as YYREEE (reference sequence). The CDR3 runs to 11 residues. Trimming shortened V by 6 bases and J by 3 bases, and 6 bases separated the two germline ends. This CDR3 is CASKGDYGYTF. The CDR3, as DNA: TGTGCCAGCAAGGGCGACTATGGCTACACCTTC.

This rearrangement joins TRBV7-3 to TRBJ1-6; the D is unclear. V lost 2 bases, J lost 10 bases, and 12 bases lay in between. Germline CDR1 reads SGHTA; CDR2 reads FQGTGA. This CDR3 is built from 14 residues. CDR3 DNA: TGTGCCAGCAGCTTAGGGCCAGGACCCTCACCCCTCCACTTT. Amino acids: CASSLGPGPSPLHF.

The chain has TRBV5-1 and TRBJ1-3; D possibly corresponds to TRBD1 (6 bases). The CDR3 is 16 residues long. Trimming pared 2 bases from V and 2 bases from J, leaving 14 bases between. The germline V gene has CDR1 SGHRS and CDR2 YFSETQ. CDR3 sequence: CASSFGPGETGNTIYF. The DNA for the CDR3 is TGCGCCAGCAGCTTCGGCCCAGGGGAGACTGGAAACACCATATATTTT.

The chain is built from TRBV2 and TRBJ1-2, with D possibly matching TRBD1 (6 bases). CDR1 is SNHLY, CDR2 FYNNEI, per germline. Trimming removed 3 bases at V and 0 bases at J, with 14 bases between. This CDR3 comprises 16 residues. This CDR3 is CASSEQGMGPNYGYTF. DNA for the CDR3: TGTGCCAGCAGTGAGCAGGGGATGGGGCCTAACTATGGCTACACCTTC. The full variable domain, in which reference TRBV2 and TRBJ1-2 provide the parts outside the CDR3, is EPEVTQTPSHQVTQMGQEVILRCVPISNHLYFYWYRQILGQKVEFLVSFYNNEISEKSEIFDDQFSVERPDGSNFTLKIRSTKLEDSAMYFCASSEQGMGPNYGYTFGSGTRLTVV.